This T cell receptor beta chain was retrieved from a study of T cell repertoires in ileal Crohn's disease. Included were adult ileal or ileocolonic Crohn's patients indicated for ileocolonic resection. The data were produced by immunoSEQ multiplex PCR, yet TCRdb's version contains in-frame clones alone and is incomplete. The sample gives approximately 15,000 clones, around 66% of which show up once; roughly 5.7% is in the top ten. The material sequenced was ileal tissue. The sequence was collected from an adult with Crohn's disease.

In nucleotides, the CDR3 is TGTGCCAGCACCGCAGGGGGCGGCAATCAGCCCCAGCATTTT. Encoded protein: CASTAGGGNQPQHF. The chain links TRBV6-1 to TRBJ1-5; TRBD1 matches 8 bases. V shed 7 bases, J shed 2 bases, and the junction held 4 bases outside the gene matches. Germline loops: CDR1 MNHNS, CDR2 SASEGT. The CDR3 contains 14 residues.